This T cell receptor (beta chain) is drawn from a study of T cell changes during pregnancy in multiple sclerosis. Profiled with immunoSEQ multiplex PCR; TCRdb holds only in-frame clones, not every one. Found here are about 32,000 clones, 90% to 95% of them singletons; the top ten hold around 3.9%. The germline gives CDR1 SGHNT, CDR2 YYREEE (reference sequence). This CDR3 spans 16 amino acids. J gave up 4 bases and V 0 bases, and 10 bases lay outside the gene matches. The J gene is TRBJ2-7, the V gene TRBV5-4; 7 positions agree with TRBD1. The receptor was derived from a female donor in good health, enrolled as a control in a pregnancy study. This sample comprised CD8+ T cells from peripheral blood mononuclear cells, obtained in the second trimester of pregnancy. CDR3 DNA: TGTGCCAGCAGCTTGGGATCCGGGACAGAGATTTACGAGCAGTACTTC. Protein product: CASSLGSGTEIYEQYF.